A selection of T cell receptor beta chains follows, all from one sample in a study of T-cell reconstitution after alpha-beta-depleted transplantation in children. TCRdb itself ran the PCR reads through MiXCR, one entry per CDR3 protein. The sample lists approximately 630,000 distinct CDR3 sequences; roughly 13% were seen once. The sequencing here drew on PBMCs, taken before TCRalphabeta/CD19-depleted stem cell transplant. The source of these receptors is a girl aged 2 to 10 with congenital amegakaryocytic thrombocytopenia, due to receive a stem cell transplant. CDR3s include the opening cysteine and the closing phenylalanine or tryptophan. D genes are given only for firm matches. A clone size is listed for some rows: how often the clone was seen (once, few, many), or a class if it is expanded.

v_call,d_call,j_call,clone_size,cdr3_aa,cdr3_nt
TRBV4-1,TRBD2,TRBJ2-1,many,CASSQVYLAGVYNEQFF,TGCGCCAGCAGCCAAGTTTATCTAGCGGGGGTCTACAATGAGCAGTTCTTC
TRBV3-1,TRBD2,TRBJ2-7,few,CASSQGPSGAYEQYF,TGTGCCAGCAGCCAAGGTCCTAGCGGAGCCTACGAGCAGTACTTC
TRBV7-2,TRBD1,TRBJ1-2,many,CASSLMGQGTSYTF,TGTGCCAGCAGCTTAATGGGACAGGGCACTAGCTACACCTTC
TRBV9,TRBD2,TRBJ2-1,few,CASSVGLAGLMRLDEQFF,TGTGCCAGCAGCGTGGGACTAGCGGGATTGATGCGGTTGGATGAGCAGTTCTTC
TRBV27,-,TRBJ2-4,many,CASRDGKNIQYF,TGTGCCAGCCGGGACGGTAAAAACATTCAGTACTTC
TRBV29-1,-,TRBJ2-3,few,CSVDLTLVDTDTQYF,TGCAGCGTGGACCTGACTCTAGTAGACACAGATACGCAGTATTTT
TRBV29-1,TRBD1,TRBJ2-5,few,CSVVLGQGARETQYF,TGCAGCGTTGTTCTGGGACAGGGGGCTAGAGAGACCCAGTACTTC
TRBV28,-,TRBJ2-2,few,CASSPPRRLAGELFF,TGTGCCAGCAGTCCCCCAAGAAGACTAGCCGGGGAGCTGTTTTTT
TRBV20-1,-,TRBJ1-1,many,CSASKSGYTEAFF,TGCAGTGCTAGCAAATCAGGGTACACTGAAGCTTTCTTT
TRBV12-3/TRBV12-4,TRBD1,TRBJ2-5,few,CASQGAETQYF,TGTGCCAGCCAGGGGGCAGAGACCCAGTACTTC
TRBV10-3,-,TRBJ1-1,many,CAISEPEFSRGAFF,TGTGCCATCAGTGAGCCCGAGTTCTCCAGGGGAGCTTTCTTT
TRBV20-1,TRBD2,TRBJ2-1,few,CSATPGLAGGREQFF,TGCAGTGCTACACCGGGACTAGCGGGAGGGCGTGAGCAGTTCTTC
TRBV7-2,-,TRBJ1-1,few,CASSFSTGGRAFF,TGTGCCAGCAGCTTTTCAACAGGAGGGAGGGCTTTCTTT
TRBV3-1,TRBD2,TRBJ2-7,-,CASSRGGGLANEQYF,TGTGCCAGCAGCCGGGGAGGTGGACTAGCGAACGAGCAGTACTTC
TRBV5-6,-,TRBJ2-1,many,CASSLGGIAEQFF,TGTGCCAGCAGCTTGGGCGGGATTGCTGAGCAGTTCTTC
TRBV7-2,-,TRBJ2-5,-,CASSSTWETQYF,TGTGCCAGCAGCTCTACGTGGGAGACCCAGTACTTC
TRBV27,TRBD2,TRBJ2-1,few,CASSKGLVPDEQFF,TGTGCCAGCAGCAAGGGACTAGTCCCTGATGAGCAGTTCTTC
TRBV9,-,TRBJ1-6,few,CASSVEGVTSPLHF,TGTGCCAGCAGCGTAGAGGGGGTAACGTCACCCCTCCACTTT
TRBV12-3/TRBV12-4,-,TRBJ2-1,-,CASSLGSSSFNEQFF,TGTGCCAGCAGTTTAGGTTCGAGCTCCTTCAATGAGCAGTTCTTC
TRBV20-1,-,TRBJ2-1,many,CSAREGRVGGNEQFF,TGCAGTGCTAGAGAGGGTAGGGTGGGAGGTAATGAGCAGTTCTTC
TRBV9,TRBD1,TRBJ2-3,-,CASSTDSQGPSTDTQYF,TGTGCCAGCAGCACCGATTCACAGGGGCCCAGCACAGATACGCAGTATTTT
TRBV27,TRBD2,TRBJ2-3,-,CASTLVAGVGTDTQYF,TGTGCCAGCACCCTAGTAGCGGGAGTTGGCACAGATACGCAGTATTTT
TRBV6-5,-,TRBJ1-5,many,CASSYNRFSNQPQHF,TGTGCCAGCAGTTATAACAGGTTCAGCAATCAGCCCCAGCATTTT